This T cell receptor (beta chain) was retrieved from a study of vaccination and CD4 T cells after COVID-19. Overall study context: The convalescent group had six males, four females, seven Caucasians, two Asians, one multiracial.

Treatment meaning: 10-day PBMC culture with coronavirus spike peptide pools or control peptides (ViraFEST assay). Half the medium was replaced with fresh IL-2 medium on days 3 and 7. An Oncomine TCR Beta short-read assay was used to sequence the DNA from cultured CD4+ T cells. Researchers extracted genomic DNA from CD4+ T cells that had been cultured. TCRdb itself ran the PCR reads through MiXCR, one entry per CDR3 protein. The sample consists of 20,000 to 25,000 distinct CDR3 sequences, 35% to 40% of them appearing once. This clonotype has a handful of counts. The antigen is not known. The sequences come from CD4+ T cells from blood, cultured in vitro, collected before SARS-CoV-2 vaccination. This sequence originates from a human donor who had recovered from COVID-19.

The CDR3: CASTQQGRFQPQHF. Here the CDR3 DNA reads TGTGCCAGCACCCAGCAGGGCCGTTTTCAGCCCCAGCATTTT. This sequence joins TRBV6-2 or TRBV6-3 and TRBJ1-5; D might be TRBD1 (5 bases). V was shortened by 7 bases and J by 6 bases, with 16 bases between the two germline ends. The V gene's germline CDR1 is MNHEY and CDR2 SVGEGT. There are 14 residues in the CDR3.